The source of this T cell receptor (beta chain) is a study of blood T cell repertoires in COVID-19 (TCRdb year 2020). Regarding the complete study: Samples from collaborators originated in the United States, Italy and Spain and spanned both the acute and convalescent phases of COVID-19. The repertoires were released in a freely available public database meant as a resource for research on the immune response to SARS-CoV-2. Where available, HLA class I and class II types were obtained from metadata supplied by the sample provider rather than from assay-based typing. Subjects who had been exposed to COVID-19, were actively infected with it, or had recovered from it provided the deeply sampled blood TCRbeta repertoires that made up the dataset. The material from the prospective study consisted of cDNA or gDNA derived from T cells, B-cell-depleted T cells, or PBMCs. A de-identified subject ID, COVID-19 status, age in years and sex were almost always included in the sample metadata. The samples were drawn from the first 160 participants of the ongoing ImmuneRACE study and from more than 1,000 subjects provided by 6 global collaborators. Study-wide findings and limitations: The quantity of clinical and demographic metadata differed by source and by participant and was supplied without curation.

TCRbeta CDR3 regions were amplified from genomic DNA using the immunoSEQ Assay, a bias-controlled multiplex PCR. Per the authors' processing: Nucleated cell counts per sample were estimated from amplification of reference gene primers within the assay. To quantify the absolute abundance of each unique TCRbeta CDR3 rearrangement, sequence reads were collapsed and filtered. For each sample, productive Simpson clonality was calculated by taking the square root of Simpson's diversity index across productive rearrangements. Entries here come from immuneACCESS through TCRdb and include only in-frame sequences with V and J called. Some clones fail to appear in such tables; in the studies checked, an unresolved V gene covers under half of the shortfall, and the cause of the remainder is unknown. That table supplies the V and J calls and clone size; D and trimming were determined from the DNA. The sample data list about 48,000 clones, and approximately 90% of these were observed just once. The ten largest clones take up about 3% of the sample.

Concerning this clone itself: Its antigen is currently not known. Base qualities are missing; no much larger clone stands one base away.

One collaborating source in Seattle enrolled patients during active infection and followed them longitudinally through the course of disease. The collaborating institutions used their own protocols to collect whole blood in K2EDTA tubes. For TCRbeta analysis, collaborators shipped samples in one of three forms: frozen whole blood, isolated PBMCs, or DNA extracted from either of those sample types. This clonotype originated in a woman older than 75 with COVID-19, enrolled during active disease. Sequenced sample: peripheral blood.

CDR3 reads: CASSLPGLNTEAFF. The nucleotide sequence reads as follows: TGTGCCAGCAGCCTCCCAGGGTTGAACACTGAAGCTTTCTTT. The chain joins TRBV14 to TRBJ1-1, with a weak D call of TRBD1 (5 bases match). Trimming costs V 4 bases and J 0 bases, and their ends lie 9 bases apart. The CDR3 numbers 14 residues from cysteine through phenylalanine. CDR3 DNA only is kept here, 42 bases in frame from base 1. For CDR1 and CDR2, the germline V gene lists SGHDN and FVKESK.